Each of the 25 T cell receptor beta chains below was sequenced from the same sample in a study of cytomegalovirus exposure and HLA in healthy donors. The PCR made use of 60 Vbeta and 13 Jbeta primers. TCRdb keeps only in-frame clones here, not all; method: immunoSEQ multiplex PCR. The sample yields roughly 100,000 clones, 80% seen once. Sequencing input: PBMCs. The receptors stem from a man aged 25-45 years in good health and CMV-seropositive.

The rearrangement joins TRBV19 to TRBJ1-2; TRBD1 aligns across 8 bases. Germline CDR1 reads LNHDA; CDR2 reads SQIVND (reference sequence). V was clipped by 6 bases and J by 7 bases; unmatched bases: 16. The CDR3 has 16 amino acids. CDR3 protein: CASSLGQGATRSGYTF. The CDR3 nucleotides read TGTGCCAGTAGCCTCGGGCAGGGGGCGACGAGGTCTGGCTACACCTTC.

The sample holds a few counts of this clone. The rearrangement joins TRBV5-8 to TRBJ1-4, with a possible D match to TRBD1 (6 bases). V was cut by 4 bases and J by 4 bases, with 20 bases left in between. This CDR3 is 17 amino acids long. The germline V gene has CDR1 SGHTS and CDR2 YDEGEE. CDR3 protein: CASSPTPWGHHNEKLFF. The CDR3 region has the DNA TGTGCCAGCAGCCCAACCCCCTGGGGACATCATAATGAAAAACTGTTTTTT.

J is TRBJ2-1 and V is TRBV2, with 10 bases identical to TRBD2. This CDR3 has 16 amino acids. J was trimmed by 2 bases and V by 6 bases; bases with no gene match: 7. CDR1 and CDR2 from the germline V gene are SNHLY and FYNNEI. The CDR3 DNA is TGTGCCAGCAGCGTGGTAGCGGGGGGAGCCTACAATGAGCAGTTCTTC. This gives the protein CASSVVAGGAYNEQFF.

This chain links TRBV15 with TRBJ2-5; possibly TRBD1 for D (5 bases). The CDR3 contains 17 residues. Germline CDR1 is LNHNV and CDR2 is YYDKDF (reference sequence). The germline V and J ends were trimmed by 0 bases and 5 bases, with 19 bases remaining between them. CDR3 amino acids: CATSRDKGYYSVETQYF. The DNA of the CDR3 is TGTGCCACCAGCAGAGATAAGGGGTATTATTCGGTCGAGACCCAGTACTTC.

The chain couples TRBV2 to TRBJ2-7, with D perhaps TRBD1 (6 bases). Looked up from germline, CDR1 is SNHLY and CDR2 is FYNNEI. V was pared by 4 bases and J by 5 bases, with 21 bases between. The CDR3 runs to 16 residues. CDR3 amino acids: CASSAQLRQGSDEQYF. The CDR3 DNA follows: TGTGCCAGCAGTGCCCAGTTGAGGCAGGGGTCCGACGAGCAGTACTTC.

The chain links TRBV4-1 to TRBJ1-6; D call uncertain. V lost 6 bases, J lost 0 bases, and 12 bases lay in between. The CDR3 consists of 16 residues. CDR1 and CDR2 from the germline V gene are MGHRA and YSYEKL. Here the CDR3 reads CASRADSSSYNSPLHF. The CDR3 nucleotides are TGCGCCAGCAGGGCGGACTCAAGCTCCTATAATTCACCCCTCCACTTT.

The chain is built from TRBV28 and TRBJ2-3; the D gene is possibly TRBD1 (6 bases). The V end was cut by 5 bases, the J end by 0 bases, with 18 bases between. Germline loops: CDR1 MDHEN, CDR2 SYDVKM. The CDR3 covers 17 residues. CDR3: CASSPGTRGSSTDTQYF. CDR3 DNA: TGTGCCAGCAGTCCAGGGACCAGGGGTTCTAGCACAGATACGCAGTATTTT.

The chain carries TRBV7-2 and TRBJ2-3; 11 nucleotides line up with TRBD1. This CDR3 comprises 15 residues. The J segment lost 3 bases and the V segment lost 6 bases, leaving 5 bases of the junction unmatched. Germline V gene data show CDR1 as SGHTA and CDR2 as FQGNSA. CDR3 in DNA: TGTGCCAGCAGTCCGGACAGGGGGCATACAGATACGCAGTATTTT. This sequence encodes CASSPDRGHTDTQYF.

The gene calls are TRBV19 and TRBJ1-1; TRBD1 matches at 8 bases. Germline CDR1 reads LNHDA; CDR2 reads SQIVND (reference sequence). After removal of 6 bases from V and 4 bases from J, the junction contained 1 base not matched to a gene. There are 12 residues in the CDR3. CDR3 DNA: TGTGCCAGTAGAACAGGGGGCACTGAAGCTTTCTTT. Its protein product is CASRTGGTEAFF. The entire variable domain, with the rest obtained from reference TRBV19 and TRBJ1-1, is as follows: DGGITQSPKYLFRKEGQNVTLSCEQNLNHDAMYWYRQDPGQGLRLIYYSQIVNDFQKGDIAEGYSVSREKKESFPLTVTSAQKNPTAFYLCASRTGGTEAFFGQGTRLTVV.

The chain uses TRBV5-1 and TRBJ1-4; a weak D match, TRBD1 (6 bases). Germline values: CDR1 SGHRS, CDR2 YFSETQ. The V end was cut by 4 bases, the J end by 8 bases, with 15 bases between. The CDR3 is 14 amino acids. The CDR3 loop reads CASSPRGGGEKLFF. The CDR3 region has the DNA TGCGCCAGCAGCCCTCGAGGGGGGGGCGAAAAACTGTTTTTT. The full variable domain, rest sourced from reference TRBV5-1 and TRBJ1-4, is KAGVTQTPRYLIKTRGQQVTLSCSPISGHRSVSWYQQTPGQGLQFLFEYFSETQRNKGNFPGRFSGRQFSNSRSEMNVSTLELGDSALYLCASSPRGGGEKLFFGSGTQLSVL.

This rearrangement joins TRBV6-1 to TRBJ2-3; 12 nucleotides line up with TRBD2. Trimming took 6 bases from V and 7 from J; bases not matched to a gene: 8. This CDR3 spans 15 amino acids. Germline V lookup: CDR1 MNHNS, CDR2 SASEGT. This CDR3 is CASRASSGGAYTQYF. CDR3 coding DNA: TGTGCCAGCAGAGCCTCTAGCGGGGGGGCCTATACGCAGTATTTT.

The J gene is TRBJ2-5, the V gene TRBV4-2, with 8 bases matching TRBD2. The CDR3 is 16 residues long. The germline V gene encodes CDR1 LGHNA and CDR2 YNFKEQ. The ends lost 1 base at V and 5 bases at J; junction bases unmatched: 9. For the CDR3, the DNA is TGTGCCAGCAGCCAAGCCGACGGGGGGGCAGTCGAGACCCAGTACTTC. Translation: CASSQADGGAVETQYF.

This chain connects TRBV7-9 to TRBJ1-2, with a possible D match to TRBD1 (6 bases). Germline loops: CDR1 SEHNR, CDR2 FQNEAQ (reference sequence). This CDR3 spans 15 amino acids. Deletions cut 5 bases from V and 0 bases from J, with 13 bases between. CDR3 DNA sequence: TGTGCCAGCAGCCACGACAGGACCTCTAACTATGGCTACACCTTC. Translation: CASSHDRTSNYGYTF.

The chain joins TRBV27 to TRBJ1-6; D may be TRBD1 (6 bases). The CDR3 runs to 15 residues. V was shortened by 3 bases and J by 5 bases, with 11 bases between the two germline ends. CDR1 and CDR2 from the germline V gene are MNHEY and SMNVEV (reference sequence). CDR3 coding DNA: TGTGCCAGCAGTTTCGACGGGGACAATAATTCACCCCTCCACTTT. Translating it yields CASSFDGDNNSPLHF.

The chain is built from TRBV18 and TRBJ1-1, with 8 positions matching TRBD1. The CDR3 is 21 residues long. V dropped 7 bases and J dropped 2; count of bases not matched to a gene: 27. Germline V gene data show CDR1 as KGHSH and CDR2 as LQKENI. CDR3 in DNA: TGTGCCAGCTACAAAGGTGCAGGGGGCGCGTTCAACCCTTCTGCCAACACTGAAGCTTTCTTT. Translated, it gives CASYKGAGGAFNPSANTEAFF.

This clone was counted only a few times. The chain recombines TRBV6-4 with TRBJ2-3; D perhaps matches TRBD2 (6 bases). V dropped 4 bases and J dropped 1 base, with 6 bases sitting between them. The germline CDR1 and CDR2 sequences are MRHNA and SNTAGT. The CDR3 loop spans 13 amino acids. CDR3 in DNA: TGTGCCAGCAGTGCGGGGGGCACAGATACGCAGTATTTT. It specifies CASSAGGTDTQYF.

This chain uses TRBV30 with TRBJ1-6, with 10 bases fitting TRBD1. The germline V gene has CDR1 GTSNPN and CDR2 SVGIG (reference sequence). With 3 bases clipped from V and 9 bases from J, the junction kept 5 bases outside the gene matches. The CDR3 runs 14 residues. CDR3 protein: CAWRAGTGASPLHF. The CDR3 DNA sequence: TGTGCCTGGAGGGCCGGGACAGGGGCTTCACCCCTCCACTTT.

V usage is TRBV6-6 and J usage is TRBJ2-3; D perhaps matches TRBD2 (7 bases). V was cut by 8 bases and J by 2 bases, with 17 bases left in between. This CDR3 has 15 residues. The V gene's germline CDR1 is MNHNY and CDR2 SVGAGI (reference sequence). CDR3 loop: CASGEPGGLTDTQYF. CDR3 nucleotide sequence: TGTGCCAGCGGCGAACCCGGGGGGCTCACAGATACGCAGTATTTT.

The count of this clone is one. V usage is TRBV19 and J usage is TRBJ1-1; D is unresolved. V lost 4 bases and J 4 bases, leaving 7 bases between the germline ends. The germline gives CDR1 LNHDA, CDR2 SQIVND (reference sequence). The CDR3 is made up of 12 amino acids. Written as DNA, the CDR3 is TGTGCCAGTAGTACCCCAGGCACTGAAGCTTTCTTT. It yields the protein CASSTPGTEAFF.

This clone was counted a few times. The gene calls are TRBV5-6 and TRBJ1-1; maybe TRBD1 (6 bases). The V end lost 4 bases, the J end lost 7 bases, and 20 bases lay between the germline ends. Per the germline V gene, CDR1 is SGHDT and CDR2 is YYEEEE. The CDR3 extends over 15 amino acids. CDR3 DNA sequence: TGTGCCAGCAGCCGGGGGGTGGCAGGGGTACGTGAAGCTTTCTTT. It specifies CASSRGVAGVREAFF.

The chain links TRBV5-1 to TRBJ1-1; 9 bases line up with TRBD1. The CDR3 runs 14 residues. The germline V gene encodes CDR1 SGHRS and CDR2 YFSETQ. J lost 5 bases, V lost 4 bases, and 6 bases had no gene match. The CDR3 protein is CASSGQGTTTEAFF. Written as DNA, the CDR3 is TGCGCCAGCAGCGGACAGGGGACGACGACTGAAGCTTTCTTT. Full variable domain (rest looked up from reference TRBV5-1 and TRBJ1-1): KAGVTQTPRYLIKTRGQQVTLSCSPISGHRSVSWYQQTPGQGLQFLFEYFSETQRNKGNFPGRFSGRQFSNSRSEMNVSTLELGDSALYLCASSGQGTTTEAFFGQGTRLTVV.

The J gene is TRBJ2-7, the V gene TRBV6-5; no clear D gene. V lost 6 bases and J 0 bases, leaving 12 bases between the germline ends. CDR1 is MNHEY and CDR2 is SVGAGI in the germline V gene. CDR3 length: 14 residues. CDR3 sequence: CASRYSTVSYEQYF. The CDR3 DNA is TGTGCCAGCAGGTACAGCACCGTCTCCTACGAGCAGTACTTC.

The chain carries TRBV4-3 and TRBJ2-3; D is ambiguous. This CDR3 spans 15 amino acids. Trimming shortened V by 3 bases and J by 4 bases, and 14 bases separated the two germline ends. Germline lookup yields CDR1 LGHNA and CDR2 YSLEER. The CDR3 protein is CASSQELVRADTQYF. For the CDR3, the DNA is TGCGCCAGCAGCCAGGAGCTGGTCCGGGCAGATACGCAGTATTTT.

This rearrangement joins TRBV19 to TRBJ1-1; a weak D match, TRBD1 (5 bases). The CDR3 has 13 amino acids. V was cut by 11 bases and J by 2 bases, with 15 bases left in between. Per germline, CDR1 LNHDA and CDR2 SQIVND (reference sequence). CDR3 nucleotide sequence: TGTGCCGTAGCGGAGACAGCAAACACTGAAGCTTTCTTT. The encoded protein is CAVAETANTEAFF.

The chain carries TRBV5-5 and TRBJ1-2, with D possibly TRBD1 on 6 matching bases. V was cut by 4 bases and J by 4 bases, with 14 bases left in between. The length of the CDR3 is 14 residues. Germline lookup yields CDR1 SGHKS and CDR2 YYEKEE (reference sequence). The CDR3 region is CASSERQGTYGYTF. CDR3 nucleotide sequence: TGTGCCAGCAGCGAACGGCAGGGGACCTATGGCTACACCTTC.